Each of the 18 T cell receptor beta chains below was sequenced from the same sample in a study of PD-1 blockade in classical Hodgkin lymphoma. In every patient, relapse followed autologous stem cell transplantation, while exposure to brentuximab vedotin differed. The assay was immunoSEQ multiplex PCR, and TCRdb's table has in-frame clones only and misses some. The sample has about 99,000 clones; 75% to 85% are singletons. The sample in question was peripheral blood mononuclear cells (PBMCs), obtained before the second cycle of nivolumab. These receptor sequences come from a human donor with classical Hodgkin lymphoma.

The genes are TRBV11-2 and TRBJ2-7; 11 bases match TRBD1. Losses at the gene ends were 5 bases for V and 5 bases for J; bases not matched to a gene: 8. The length of the CDR3 is 15 residues. CDR1 is SGHAT, CDR2 FQNNGV, per germline. The CDR3 spells CASSPRTGGLDEQYF. DNA for the CDR3: TGTGCCAGCAGCCCCCGGACAGGGGGCTTGGACGAGCAGTACTTC.

J is TRBJ2-3 and V is TRBV7-3, with D tentatively TRBD1 (5 bases). The length of the CDR3 is 17 residues. In germline, CDR1 is SGHTA, CDR2 FQGTGA. V lost 2 bases and J lost 1, with 16 bases in between. This CDR3 reads CASSLVGGTGRTDTQYF. CDR3 coding DNA: TGTGCCAGCAGCTTAGTCGGCGGCACAGGCCGCACAGATACGCAGTATTTT.

This clone was seen just once. The chain has TRBV5-1 and TRBJ1-4, with 7 bases matching TRBD1. The V gene's germline CDR1 is SGHRS and CDR2 YFSETQ. Losses at the gene ends were 5 bases for V and 3 bases for J; bases not matched to a gene: 10. CDR3 length: 16 residues. As DNA, the CDR3 is TGCGCCAGCAGTTCACAGGGGCTGGTGTCTAATGAAAAACTGTTTTTT. This translates into CASSSQGLVSNEKLFF.

This chain links TRBV25-1 with TRBJ1-4, with D possibly matching TRBD1 (6 bases). V was shortened by 1 base and J by 6 bases, with 15 bases between the two germline ends. CDR1 MGHDK and CDR2 SYGVNS come from the germline V gene. There are 16 residues in the CDR3. CDR3 DNA: TGTGCCAGCAGTGAATTTGATTGGCAGGGGTATGAAAAACTGTTTTTT. Amino acids: CASSEFDWQGYEKLFF.

In this sample, this clone turned up a few times. The V and J genes are TRBV30 and TRBJ1-1, with D perhaps matching TRBD1 (5 bases). The CDR3 has 13 residues. Trimming shortened V by 0 bases and J by 7 bases, and 12 bases separated the two germline ends. The germline V gene encodes CDR1 GTSNPN and CDR2 SVGIG (reference sequence). CDR3 amino acids: CAWSVIGAGEAFF. CDR3 DNA sequence: TGTGCCTGGAGTGTGATTGGGGCTGGTGAAGCTTTCTTT.

By proportion, this clone is medium-sized. V and J are TRBV5-1 and TRBJ2-2; TRBD1 agrees at 7 bases. The CDR3 length is 15 residues. Trimming at V came to 3 bases and at J to 4 bases, leaving 6 bases not matched to a gene. CDR1 and CDR2 from the germline V gene are SGHRS and YFSETQ. The CDR3 region is CASSYGQVGTGELFF. In nucleotides, the CDR3 is TGCGCCAGCAGCTACGGACAGGTTGGCACCGGGGAGCTGTTTTTT.

In this sample, this clone turned up a few times. Germline is not matched at one junction end, which may reflect a read error. This chain joins TRBV7-2 and TRBJ2-7; D may be TRBD2 (5 bases). Per germline, CDR1 SGHTA and CDR2 FQGNSA. This CDR3 region has 13 residues. The CDR3 coding sequence is TGTGCCAGCAGCCTAGCCCCGAGGAGAACGCAGTACTTC. Protein product: CASSLAPRRTQYF.

The rearrangement links TRBV5-4 to TRBJ2-3; D might be TRBD2 (5 bases). The CDR3 contains 14 residues. Trimming cost V 5 bases and J 1 base, with 11 bases left between them. The germline CDR1 and CDR2 sequences are SGHNT and YYREEE (reference sequence). Here the CDR3 reads CASRQAARTDTQYF. The DNA of the CDR3 is TGTGCCAGCAGACAAGCGGCTCGCACAGATACGCAGTATTTT. Using reference TRBV5-4 and TRBJ2-3 for the parts outside the CDR3, the full variable domain is ETGVTQSPTHLIKTRGQQVTLRCSSQSGHNTVSWYQQALGQGPQFIFQYYREEENGRGNFPPRFSGLQFPNYSSELNVNALELDDSALYLCASRQAARTDTQYFGPGTRLTVL.

This clone turned up a few times. This chain links TRBV6-5 with TRBJ1-2; D not certain. Trimming took 5 bases from V and 7 from J, leaving 17 bases between them. The CDR3 is 14 residues long. Germline CDR1 and CDR2: MNHEY and SVGAGI. The CDR3 loop reads CASSPDRVVTGYTF. The CDR3, as DNA: TGTGCCAGCAGTCCCGACCGAGTAGTTACTGGCTACACCTTC.

The rearrangement joins TRBV19 to TRBJ1-2, with D hard to call. Germline V gene lookup returns CDR1 LNHDA and CDR2 SQIVND (reference sequence). This CDR3 is built from 15 residues. Trimming stripped 7 bases from V and 0 bases from J, with 15 bases between. The CDR3 protein is CASTDPNGPNYGYTF. The CDR3 nucleotides are TGTGCCAGTACAGACCCTAATGGGCCTAACTATGGCTACACCTTC.

The CDR3 here is CASRSRVSGGYTF. The CDR3 coding sequence is TGTGCCAGCAGGTCCAGGGTTAGTGGTGGCTACACCTTC. The chain has TRBV6-5 and TRBJ1-2, with a possible D match to TRBD1 (5 bases). Trimming removed 6 bases at V and 7 bases at J, with 15 bases between. CDR1 is MNHEY and CDR2 is SVGAGI in the germline V gene. The CDR3 consists of 13 residues.

The rearrangement links TRBV27 to TRBJ2-3, with 11 bases fitting TRBD2. The CDR3 has 18 amino acids. Per germline, CDR1 MNHEY and CDR2 SMNVEV (reference sequence). V shed 3 bases and J 1 base; nucleotides not matched to a gene: 9. CDR3 protein: CASSFLLAGVSGTDTQYF. CDR3 DNA: TGTGCCAGCAGTTTTCTACTAGCGGGAGTGTCCGGCACAGATACGCAGTATTTT.

This chain links TRBV4-2 with TRBJ2-1; D is ambiguous. The CDR3 covers 16 residues. V lost 0 bases, J lost 0 bases, and 9 bases lay in between. Per germline, CDR1 LGHNA and CDR2 YNFKEQ. This CDR3 is CASSQDKASSYNEQFF. The CDR3 bases are TGTGCCAGCAGCCAAGATAAGGCCAGCTCCTACAATGAGCAGTTCTTC.

The chain uses TRBV29-1 and TRBJ2-6; D gene ambiguous. V was shortened by 4 bases and J by 2 bases, with 9 bases between the two germline ends. From germline, CDR1 is SQVTM and CDR2 ANQGSEA. There are 14 residues in the CDR3. CDR3 DNA sequence: TGCAGCGTTGTTGTCCCTCCTGGGGCCAACGTCCTGACTTTC. Protein: CSVVVPPGANVLTF.

V gene TRBV30 combines with J gene TRBJ1-4, with D possibly being TRBD1 (6 bases). The germline gives CDR1 GTSNPN, CDR2 SVGIG (reference sequence). Trimming pared 0 bases from V and 8 bases from J, leaving 10 bases between. CDR3 length equals 13 residues. CDR3 nucleotides: TGTGCCTGGAGTGTTCTTGGGGGCGAAAAACTGTTTTTT. Amino acid sequence: CAWSVLGGEKLFF.

The chain couples TRBV19 to TRBJ2-7; perhaps D is TRBD1 or TRBD2 (7 bases each). Trimming removed 4 bases from V and 0 bases from J, with 19 bases in between. The germline gives CDR1 LNHDA, CDR2 SQIVND (reference sequence). The CDR3 has 17 residues. In nucleotides, the CDR3 is TGTGCCAGTAGTACCTACAGGGGAGGGACTAACTCCTACGAGCAGTACTTC. As protein: CASSTYRGGTNSYEQYF.

The CDR3 is CASSLTPQTGITGELFF. The CDR3 DNA reads as TGTGCCAGCAGCTTAACCCCTCAAACAGGGATCACCGGGGAGCTGTTTTTT. The chain uses TRBV7-3 and TRBJ2-2, with D perhaps TRBD1 (6 bases). CDR1 is SGHTA, CDR2 FQGTGA, per germline. The ends were cut back, 0 bases at V and 4 bases at J, with 15 bases in the middle. This CDR3 region has 17 residues. The full variable domain, in which reference TRBV7-3 and TRBJ2-2 provide the parts outside the CDR3, is GAGVSQTPSNKVTEKGKYVELRCDPISGHTALYWYRQSLGQGPEFLIYFQGTGAADDSGLPNDRFFAVRPEGSVSTLKIQRTERGDSAVYLCASSLTPQTGITGELFFGEGSRLTVL.

The chain joins TRBV5-5 to TRBJ2-3; perhaps TRBD2 as D (5 bases). V was shortened by 0 bases and J by 5 bases, with 10 bases between the two germline ends. The germline V gene has CDR1 SGHKS and CDR2 YYEKEE (reference sequence). The CDR3 has 14 residues. DNA for the CDR3: TGTGCCAGCAGCTTGGTCCCGGCGGGAGATACGCAGTATTTT. This encodes CASSLVPAGDTQYF.